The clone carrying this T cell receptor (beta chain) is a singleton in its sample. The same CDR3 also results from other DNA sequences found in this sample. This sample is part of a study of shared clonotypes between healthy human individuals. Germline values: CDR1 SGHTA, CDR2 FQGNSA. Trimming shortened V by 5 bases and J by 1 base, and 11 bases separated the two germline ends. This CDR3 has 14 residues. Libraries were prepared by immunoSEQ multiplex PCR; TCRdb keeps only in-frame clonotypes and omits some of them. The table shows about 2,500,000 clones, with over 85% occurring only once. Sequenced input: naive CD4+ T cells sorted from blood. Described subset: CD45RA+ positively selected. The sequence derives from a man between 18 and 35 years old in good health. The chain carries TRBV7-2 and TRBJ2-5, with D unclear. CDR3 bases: TGTGCCAGCAGCCTCGGGTCCCCCCAAGAGACCCAGTACTTC. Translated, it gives CASSLGSPQETQYF.